This passage covers 10 T cell receptor beta chains from one sample sequenced in a study of shared clonotypes between healthy human individuals. TCRdb's copy holds only in-frame clones and misses some; the assay was immunoSEQ multiplex PCR. The sample records about 1.5 million clones, approximately 98% being singletons. The sample was naive CD4+ T cells sorted from blood. Subset specified: CD45RA+ positively selected. The receptors shown here come from a man younger than 45 in good health.

The gene calls are TRBV9 and TRBJ2-2; D is unresolved. The CDR3 consists of 14 residues. The V end was cut by 2 bases, the J end by 5 bases, with 10 bases between. Looked up from germline, CDR1 is SGDLS and CDR2 is YYNGEE. This chain's CDR3 is CASSVRTETGELFF. DNA of the CDR3: TGTGCCAGCAGCGTTAGGACGGAGACCGGGGAGCTGTTTTTT.

About this clone itself: Different DNA sequences within this sample yield the same CDR3. The chain employs TRBV15 and TRBJ2-3, with 11 bases matching TRBD2. The CDR3 spans 17 residues. CDR1 is LNHNV and CDR2 is YYDKDF in the germline V gene (reference sequence). Losses at the gene ends were 1 base for V and 1 base for J; bases not matched to a gene: 4. The CDR3 DNA is TGTGCCACCAGCAGAGTTATAGCGGGAGGGGGCACAGATACGCAGTATTTT. Translated, it gives CATSRVIAGGGTDTQYF.

V gene TRBV9 combines with J gene TRBJ1-1; 8 bases are shared with TRBD1. The CDR3 covers 15 residues. The J segment lost 5 bases and the V segment lost 5 bases, leaving 11 bases of the junction unmatched. Germline V gives CDR1 SGDLS, CDR2 YYNGEE. In nucleotides, the CDR3 is TGTGCCAGCAGACCCGGACAGGGCTCTGGTACTGAAGCTTTCTTT. Translating gives CASRPGQGSGTEAFF. Full variable domain (remainder filled in from reference TRBV9 and TRBJ1-1): DSGVTQTPKHLITATGQRVTLRCSPRSGDLSVYWYQQSLDQGLQFLIQYYNGEERAKGNILERFSAQQFPDLHSELNLSSLELGDSALYFCASRPGQGSGTEAFFGQGTRLTVV.

This clone has a single count. The chain couples TRBV11-3 to TRBJ2-1; D not resolved. This CDR3 is built from 13 residues. Trimming removed 5 bases at V and 7 bases at J, with 12 bases between. Germline CDR1 reads SGHNT; CDR2 reads YENEEA. This CDR3 is CASSQSSRNEQFF. In DNA, the CDR3 is TGTGCCAGCAGCCAGAGCTCTAGAAATGAGCAGTTCTTC.

The chain carries TRBV28 and TRBJ2-2; D is undetermined. Trimming left V 6 bases short and J 3 bases short, with 17 bases between. Germline CDR1 MDHEN, CDR2 SYDVKM. The CDR3 consists of 16 residues. The CDR3 nucleotides are TGTGCCAGCAGCTTACTGGGTGTTAGTTACACCGGGGAGCTGTTTTTT. Translating it yields CASSLLGVSYTGELFF.

The V and J genes are TRBV18 and TRBJ2-1; 8 positions match TRBD1. The germline gives CDR1 KGHSH, CDR2 LQKENI. Trimming took 8 bases from V and 8 from J; bases not matched to a gene: 8. The CDR3 runs 13 residues. CDR3 DNA: TGTGCCAGCACCTGGACAGGGAGAGATGAGCAGTTCTTC. Amino acids: CASTWTGRDEQFF.

The rearrangement joins TRBV6-5 to TRBJ2-7, with D possibly TRBD1 on 5 matching bases. CDR1 is MNHEY and CDR2 is SVGAGI in the germline V gene. Trimming removed 2 bases at V and 5 bases at J, with 16 bases between. This CDR3 region has 15 residues. CDR3 region: CASSYNPSREHEQYF. The CDR3 DNA sequence: TGTGCCAGCAGTTACAACCCGTCCAGGGAACACGAGCAGTACTTC.

The chain employs TRBV14 and TRBJ2-1, with 7 positions matching TRBD1. V shed 7 bases, J shed 7 bases, and the junction held 4 bases outside the gene matches. The CDR3 has 12 amino acids. CDR1 and CDR2 from the germline V gene are SGHDN and FVKESK. The CDR3 is CASTRGSNEQFF. CDR3 nucleotide sequence: TGTGCCAGCACCAGGGGGTCAAATGAGCAGTTCTTC.

The chain links TRBV6-1 to TRBJ2-7; D uncertain. V gave up 8 bases and J gave up 4 bases, with 9 bases separating them. The germline CDR1 and CDR2 sequences are MNHNS and SASEGT. The CDR3 covers 11 residues. CDR3 loop: CASGILYEQYF. DNA for the CDR3: TGTGCCAGCGGGATACTATACGAGCAGTACTTC.

The V gene is TRBV7-6, the J gene TRBJ2-1, with 9 bases identical to TRBD2. V lost 5 bases and J lost 6; bases outside the gene matches: 8. Germline assignment: CDR1 SGHVS and CDR2 FNYEAQ. This CDR3 has 15 residues. The CDR3 protein is CASSDYSGGGNEQFF. CDR3 DNA: TGTGCCAGCAGCGATTATAGCGGGGGTGGCAATGAGCAGTTCTTC.